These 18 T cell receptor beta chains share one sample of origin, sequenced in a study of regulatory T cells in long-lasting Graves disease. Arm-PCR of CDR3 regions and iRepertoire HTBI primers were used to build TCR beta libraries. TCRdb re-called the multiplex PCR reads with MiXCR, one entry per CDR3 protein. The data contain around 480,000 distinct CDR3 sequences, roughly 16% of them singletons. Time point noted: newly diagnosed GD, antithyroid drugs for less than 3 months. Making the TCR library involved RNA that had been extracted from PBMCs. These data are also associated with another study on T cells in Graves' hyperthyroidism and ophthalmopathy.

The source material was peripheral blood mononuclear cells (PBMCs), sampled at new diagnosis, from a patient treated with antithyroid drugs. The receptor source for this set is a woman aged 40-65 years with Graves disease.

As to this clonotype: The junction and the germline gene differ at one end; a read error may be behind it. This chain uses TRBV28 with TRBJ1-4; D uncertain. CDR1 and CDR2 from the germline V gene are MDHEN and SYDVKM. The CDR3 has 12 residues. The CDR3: CASSFRPENLFF. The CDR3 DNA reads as TGTGCCAGCAGTTTCCGCCCTGAAAACCTGTTTTTT.

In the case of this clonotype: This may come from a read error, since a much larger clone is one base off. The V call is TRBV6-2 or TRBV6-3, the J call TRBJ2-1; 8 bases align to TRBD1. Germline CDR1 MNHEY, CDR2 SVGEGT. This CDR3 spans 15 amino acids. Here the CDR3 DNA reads TGTGTCAGCAGGGTCCCGGGACAGGTTTACAATGAGCAGTTCTTC. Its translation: CVSRVPGQVYNEQFF.

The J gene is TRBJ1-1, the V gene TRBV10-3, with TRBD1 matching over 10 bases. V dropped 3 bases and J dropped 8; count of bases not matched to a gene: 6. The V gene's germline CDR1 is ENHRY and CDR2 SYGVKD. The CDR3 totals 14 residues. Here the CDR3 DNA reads TGTGCCATCAGTGAACCAGGGACAGGGGAAGAAGCTTTCTTT. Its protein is CAISEPGTGEEAFF.

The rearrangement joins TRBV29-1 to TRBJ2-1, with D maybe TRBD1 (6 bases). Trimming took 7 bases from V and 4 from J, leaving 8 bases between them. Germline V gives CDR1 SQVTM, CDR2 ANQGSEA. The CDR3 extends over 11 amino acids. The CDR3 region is CSADRYNEQFF. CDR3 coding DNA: TGCAGCGCCGACAGGTACAATGAGCAGTTCTTC.

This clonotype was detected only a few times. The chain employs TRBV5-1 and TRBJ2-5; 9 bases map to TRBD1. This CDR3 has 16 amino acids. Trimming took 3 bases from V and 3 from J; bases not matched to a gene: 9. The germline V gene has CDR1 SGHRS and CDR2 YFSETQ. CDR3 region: CASSWKGQGTEETQYF. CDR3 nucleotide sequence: TGCGCCAGCAGCTGGAAGGGACAGGGAACAGAAGAGACCCAGTACTTC.

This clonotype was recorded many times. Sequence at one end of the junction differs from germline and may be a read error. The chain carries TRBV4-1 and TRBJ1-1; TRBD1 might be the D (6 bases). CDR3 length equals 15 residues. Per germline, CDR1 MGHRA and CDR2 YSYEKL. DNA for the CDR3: TGTGCCAGCAGCCAGGGGCAGGGCCGGAACACTGAAGCTTTCTTT. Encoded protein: CASSQGQGRNTEAFF.

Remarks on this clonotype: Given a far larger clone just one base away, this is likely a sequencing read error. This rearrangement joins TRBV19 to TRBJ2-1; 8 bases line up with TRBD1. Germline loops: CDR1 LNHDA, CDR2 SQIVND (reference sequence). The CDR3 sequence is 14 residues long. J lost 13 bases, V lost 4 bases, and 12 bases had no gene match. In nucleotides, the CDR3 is TGTGCCAGTAGTAGGGCAGGGGGCCTAGAGACCCAGTTCTTC. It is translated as CASSRAGGLETQFF.

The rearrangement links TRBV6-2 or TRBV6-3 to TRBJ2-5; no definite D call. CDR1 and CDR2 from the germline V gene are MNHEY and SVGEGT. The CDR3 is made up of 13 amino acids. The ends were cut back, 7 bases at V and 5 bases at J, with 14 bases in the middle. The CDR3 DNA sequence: TGTGCCAGCACCAACACCCCCTCGGAGACCCAGTACTTC. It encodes CASTNTPSETQYF.

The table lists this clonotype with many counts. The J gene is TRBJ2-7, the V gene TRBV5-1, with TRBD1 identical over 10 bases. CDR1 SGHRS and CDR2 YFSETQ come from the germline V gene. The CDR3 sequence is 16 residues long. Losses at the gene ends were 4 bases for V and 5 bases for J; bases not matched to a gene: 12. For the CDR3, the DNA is TGCGCCAGCAGCAAACTCCCGGGACAGGGGTCCCACGAGCAGTACTTC. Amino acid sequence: CASSKLPGQGSHEQYF.

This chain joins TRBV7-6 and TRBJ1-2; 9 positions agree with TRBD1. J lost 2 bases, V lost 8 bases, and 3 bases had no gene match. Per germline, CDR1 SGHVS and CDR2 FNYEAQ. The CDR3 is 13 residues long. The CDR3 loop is CASGGQGNYGYTF. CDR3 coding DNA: TGTGCCAGCGGGGGACAGGGAAACTATGGCTACACCTTC.

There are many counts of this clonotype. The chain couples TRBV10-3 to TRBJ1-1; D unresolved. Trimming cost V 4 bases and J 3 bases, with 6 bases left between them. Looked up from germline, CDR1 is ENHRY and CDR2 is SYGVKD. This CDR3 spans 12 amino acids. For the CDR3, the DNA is TGTGCCATCAGTGCAGCCGACACTGAAGCTTTCTTT. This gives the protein CAISAADTEAFF.

The CDR3 region has the DNA TGTGCCAGCAGTTCGAGGACAGGGGAGAGCGATCAGCCCCAGCATTTT. Residues: CASSSRTGESDQPQHF. The chain couples TRBV12-3 or TRBV12-4 to TRBJ1-5; TRBD1 aligns across 9 bases. The length of the CDR3 is 16 residues. V gave up 4 bases and J gave up 5 bases; unmatched junction bases: 9.

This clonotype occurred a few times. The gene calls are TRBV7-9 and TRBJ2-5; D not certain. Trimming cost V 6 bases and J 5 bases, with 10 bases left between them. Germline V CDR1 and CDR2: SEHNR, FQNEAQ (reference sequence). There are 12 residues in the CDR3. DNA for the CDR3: TGTGCCAGCAGTCCGATCCATGAGACCCAGTACTTC. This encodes CASSPIHETQYF.

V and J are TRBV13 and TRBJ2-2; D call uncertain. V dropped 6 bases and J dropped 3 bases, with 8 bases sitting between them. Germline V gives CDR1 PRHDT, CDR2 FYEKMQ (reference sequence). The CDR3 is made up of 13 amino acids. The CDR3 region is CASRELYTGELFF. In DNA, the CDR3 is TGTGCCAGCAGAGAACTCTACACCGGGGAGCTGTTTTTT.

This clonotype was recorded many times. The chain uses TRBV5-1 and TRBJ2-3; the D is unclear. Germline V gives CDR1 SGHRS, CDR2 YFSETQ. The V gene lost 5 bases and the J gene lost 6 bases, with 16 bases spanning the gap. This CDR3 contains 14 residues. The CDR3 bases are TGCGCCAGCAGTGAAATGGGGTCGGAGGATACGCAGTATTTT. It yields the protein CASSEMGSEDTQYF.

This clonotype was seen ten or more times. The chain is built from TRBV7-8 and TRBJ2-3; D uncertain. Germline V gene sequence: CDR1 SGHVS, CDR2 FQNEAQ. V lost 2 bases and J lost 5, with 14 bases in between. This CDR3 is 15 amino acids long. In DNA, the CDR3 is TGTGCCAGCAGCTTACCCGGAATTACGCAAGATACGCAGTATTTT. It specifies CASSLPGITQDTQYF.

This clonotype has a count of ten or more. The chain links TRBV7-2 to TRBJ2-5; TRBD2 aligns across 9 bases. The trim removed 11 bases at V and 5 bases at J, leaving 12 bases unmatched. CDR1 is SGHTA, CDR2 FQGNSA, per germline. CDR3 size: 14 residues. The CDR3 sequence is CASAGRGGLETQYF. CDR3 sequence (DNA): TGTGCCTCCGCCGGGCGGGGGGGCCTCGAGACCCAGTACTTC.

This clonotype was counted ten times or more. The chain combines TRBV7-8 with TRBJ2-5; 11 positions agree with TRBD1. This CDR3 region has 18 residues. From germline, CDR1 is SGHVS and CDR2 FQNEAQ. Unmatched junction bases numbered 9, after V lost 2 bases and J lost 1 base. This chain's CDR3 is CASSLLFRTGGFQETQYF. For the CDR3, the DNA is TGTGCCAGCAGCTTATTGTTCCGGACAGGGGGCTTCCAAGAGACCCAGTACTTC.